This TCR beta chain was sequenced in a study of PD-1 blockade in classical Hodgkin lymphoma. Patients all relapsed after autologous stem cell transplantation, and there was variation in brentuximab vedotin exposure. V was pared by 0 bases and J by 4 bases, with 7 bases between. The germline CDR1 and CDR2 sequences are MNHEY and SVGAGI. This CDR3 is built from 14 residues. Regarding the study as a whole: Causes of the repertoire differences remain undefined, possibly disease activity or prior therapy. According to reports, newly diagnosed patients had lower baseline TCR diversity than healthy donors, and relapsed/refractory patients had lower baseline TCR diversity still.

Profiled with immunoSEQ multiplex PCR; TCRdb holds only in-frame clones, not every one. Of 20,000 or so clones listed, roughly 75% are singletons. This clone has a handful of counts. Its antigen remains unknown. The TCR was taken from a human donor with classical Hodgkin lymphoma. J is TRBJ1-5 and V is TRBV6-5; D gene unclear. Material: peripheral blood mononuclear cells (PBMCs), obtained before the second cycle of nivolumab. CDR3 region: CASSYSMTNQPQHF. The CDR3, as DNA: TGTGCCAGCAGTTACTCGATGACAAATCAGCCCCAGCATTTT.